Following are 27 T cell receptor beta chains from one sample sequenced in a study of control samples from healthy donors and cancer patients. The assay was immunoSEQ multiplex PCR, and TCRdb's table has in-frame clones only and misses some. The sample has approximately 92,000 clones, over 90% seen once. Sample: blood. The receptors originated from a woman under 40 in good health.

J is TRBJ1-4 and V is TRBV5-1; the D gene is possibly TRBD1 (5 bases). The V and J ends lost 0 bases and 8 bases respectively, with 11 bases between them. The CDR3 is 14 amino acids. The germline V gene has CDR1 SGHRS and CDR2 YFSETQ. CDR3 DNA: TGCGCCAGCAGCTTGGCCCTCACAGGAGAAAAACTGTTTTTT. Translation: CASSLALTGEKLFF. Supplemented by reference TRBV5-1 and TRBJ1-4, the full variable domain reads KAGVTQTPRYLIKTRGQQVTLSCSPISGHRSVSWYQQTPGQGLQFLFEYFSETQRNKGNFPGRFSGRQFSNSRSEMNVSTLELGDSALYLCASSLALTGEKLFFGSGTQLSVL.

This chain links TRBV5-1 with TRBJ2-7; D is uncertain. V gave up 2 bases and J gave up 0 bases, with 18 bases separating them. The length of the CDR3 is 17 residues. From germline, CDR1 is SGHRS and CDR2 YFSETQ. The CDR3 coding sequence is TGCGCCAGCAGCTTTTCGGACGGGTTCCTAAGCTCCTACGAGCAGTACTTC. Translation: CASSFSDGFLSSYEQYF.

The chain has TRBV19 and TRBJ2-1; no clear D. Germline V lookup: CDR1 LNHDA, CDR2 SQIVND (reference sequence). V shed 1 base and J shed 6 bases, with 7 bases lying between them. The CDR3 runs to 13 residues. The CDR3, as DNA: TGTGCCAGTAGTATAGGACTCGGCAATGAGCAGTTCTTC. The encoded protein is CASSIGLGNEQFF.

The chain combines TRBV9 with TRBJ2-1; possibly TRBD1 for D (6 bases). The V and J ends lost 4 bases and 10 bases respectively, with 18 bases between them. The CDR3 is 14 amino acids. The V gene's germline CDR1 is SGDLS and CDR2 YYNGEE. The CDR3, as DNA: TGTGCCAGCAGCCCCCGGAACAGGGAGCGGGAGCAGTTCTTC. It yields the protein CASSPRNREREQFF.

The chain carries TRBV29-1 and TRBJ1-1; possibly TRBD1 for D (5 bases). Germline assignment: CDR1 SQVTM and CDR2 ANQGSEA. Trimming took off 3 bases at V and 0 bases at J, with 14 bases between the two ends. CDR3 length: 15 amino acids. The CDR3 DNA follows: TGCAGCGTTGAGAGGGGTCACCACCTGAACACTGAAGCTTTCTTT. Protein: CSVERGHHLNTEAFF.

The CDR3 DNA is TGTGCCAGCAGCTCATACCTCGGACTAGCGGGTACCTCCTACAATGAGCAGTTCTTC. Its protein is CASSSYLGLAGTSYNEQFF. V usage is TRBV11-3 and J usage is TRBJ2-1, with 11 bases matching TRBD2. Germline V gives CDR1 SGHNT, CDR2 YENEEA. V was clipped by 4 bases and J by 0 bases; unmatched bases: 11. This CDR3 region has 19 residues.

This clone was seen only once. V and J are TRBV7-9 and TRBJ1-1, with 9 bases lining up with TRBD1. This CDR3 comprises 14 residues. Germline-derived CDR1 and CDR2 are SEHNR and FQNEAQ (reference sequence). V shed 3 bases, J shed 7 bases, and the junction held 6 bases outside the gene matches. Here the CDR3 reads CASSFGQGLDEAFF. As DNA, the CDR3 is TGTGCCAGCAGCTTTGGACAGGGGCTGGATGAAGCTTTCTTT. The entire variable domain, with the rest obtained from reference TRBV7-9 and TRBJ1-1, is as follows: DTGVSQNPRHKITKRGQNVTFRCDPISEHNRLYWYRQTLGQGPEFLTYFQNEAQLEKSRLLSDRFSAERPKGSFSTLEIQRTEQGDSAMYLCASSFGQGLDEAFFGQGTRLTVV.

This clone was seen only a few times. The chain links TRBV19 to TRBJ2-5; 11 bases agree with TRBD1. Germline CDR1 reads LNHDA; CDR2 reads SQIVND (reference sequence). The CDR3 runs to 14 residues. The V gene end was trimmed by 3 bases and the J gene end by 4 bases; junction bases not matched to a gene: 1. CDR3 sequence reads: CASSIGQGAETQYF. In nucleotides, the CDR3 is TGTGCCAGTAGTATCGGACAGGGGGCAGAGACCCAGTACTTC.

The rearrangement joins TRBV27 to TRBJ2-1; 9 nucleotides match TRBD1. With 4 bases clipped from V and 10 bases from J, the junction kept 17 bases outside the gene matches. This CDR3 comprises 17 residues. From germline, CDR1 is MNHEY and CDR2 SMNVEV (reference sequence). CDR3 sequence reads: CASSSHRGRLVGSEQFF. CDR3 sequence (DNA): TGTGCCAGCAGTTCTCACAGGGGGCGACTAGTCGGTTCGGAGCAGTTCTTC.

The table lists this clone with a few counts. The chain recombines TRBV24-1 with TRBJ2-1, with a weak D call TRBD1 (6 bases). Germline CDR1 KGHDR, CDR2 SFDVKD. V dropped 4 bases and J dropped 10 bases, with 10 bases sitting between them. CDR3 length equals 12 residues. The CDR3 region is CATSDRGREQFF. For the CDR3, the DNA is TGTGCCACCAGTGACAGGGGCCGGGAGCAGTTCTTC.

The rearrangement joins TRBV10-1 to TRBJ2-3; perhaps TRBD2 as D (7 bases). The length of the CDR3 is 16 residues. Trimming cost V 3 bases and J 0 bases, with 13 bases left between them. The germline CDR1 and CDR2 sequences are WNHNN and SYGVQD (reference sequence). The CDR3 sequence: CASSDQAGASTDTQYF. CDR3 nucleotides: TGCGCCAGCAGTGATCAGGCGGGGGCTAGCACAGATACGCAGTATTTT.

This chain connects TRBV12-3 or TRBV12-4 to TRBJ1-2, with unresolved D. Trimming cost V 4 bases and J 8 bases, with 8 bases left between them. This CDR3 is built from 11 residues. The CDR3 sequence: CASSSGGGYTF. In DNA form, the CDR3 reads TGTGCCAGCAGTTCGGGTGGAGGCTACACCTTC.

V and J are TRBV12-3 or TRBV12-4 and TRBJ2-5, with unresolved D. Deletions cut 3 bases from V and 1 base from J, with 3 bases between. This CDR3 spans 12 amino acids. CDR3 coding DNA: TGTGCCAGCAGTTTGACCCAAGAGACCCAGTACTTC. Amino acid sequence: CASSLTQETQYF.

CDR3 amino acids: CASSLAPYGNQPQHF. The CDR3 region has the DNA TGTGCCAGTAGTTTGGCACCCTATGGCAATCAGCCCCAGCATTTT. V and J are TRBV19 and TRBJ1-5, with D hard to call. The germline V gene encodes CDR1 LNHDA and CDR2 SQIVND (reference sequence). Trimming took 5 bases from V and 2 from J, leaving 13 bases between them. The CDR3 consists of 15 residues.

This chain links TRBV5-1 with TRBJ2-1, with TRBD1 matching over 9 bases. This CDR3 has 17 amino acids. The germline CDR1 and CDR2 sequences are SGHRS and YFSETQ. Trimming removed 0 bases from V and 4 bases from J; junction bases left unmatched: 8. The CDR3 sequence is CASSLVQDRGKYNEQFF. CDR3 coding DNA: TGCGCCAGCAGCTTGGTTCAGGACAGGGGAAAATACAATGAGCAGTTCTTC.

The chain has TRBV6-4 and TRBJ1-4, with a tentative D call TRBD1 (5 bases). The germline V and J ends were trimmed by 10 bases and 0 bases, with 12 bases remaining between them. The germline V gene encodes CDR1 MRHNA and CDR2 SNTAGT. This CDR3 contains 14 residues. CDR3 region: CATIDSATNEKLFF. CDR3 DNA sequence: TGTGCCACTATAGACAGCGCAACTAATGAAAAACTGTTTTTT.

Here the CDR3 DNA reads TGCGCCAGCAGCCGGAATGGCGGGAGTTTGGGGACAGATACGCAGTATTTT. Translated: CASSRNGGSLGTDTQYF. This chain connects TRBV4-1 to TRBJ2-3, with 7 bases that match TRBD2. Germline V gene lookup returns CDR1 MGHRA and CDR2 YSYEKL. The junction had 13 bases not matched to a gene; V was cut back by 4 bases and J by 3 bases. The CDR3 contains 17 residues.

The chain links TRBV28 to TRBJ2-7; TRBD1 agrees at 8 bases. This CDR3 has 15 residues. Trimming took 5 bases from V and 3 from J; bases not matched to a gene: 9. Germline lookup yields CDR1 MDHEN and CDR2 SYDVKM. CDR3 sequence: CASSPGQGLDYEQYF. In DNA, the CDR3 is TGTGCCAGCAGTCCAGGACAGGGACTCGACTACGAGCAGTACTTC.

The chain links TRBV25-1 to TRBJ1-2, with D unresolved. Germline CDR1 is MGHDK and CDR2 is SYGVNS. There are 13 residues in the CDR3. V lost 4 bases and J 8 bases, leaving 14 bases between the germline ends. In DNA, the CDR3 is TGTGCCAGCAGTGGGGGAGGAGTTCAGGGCTACACCTTC. Its protein is CASSGGGVQGYTF.

The V and J genes are TRBV3-1 (or the pseudogene TRBV3-2) and TRBJ2-7; no reliable D call. The CDR3 has 12 amino acids. V was cut by 3 bases and J by 7 bases, with 10 bases left in between. CDR1 is LGHDT and CDR2 is YNNKEL in the germline V gene (reference sequence). The CDR3 loop reads CASSHSDREQYF. The CDR3 nucleotides are TGTGCCAGCAGCCACAGTGACCGAGAGCAGTACTTC.

On this clone: Other DNA sequences in this sample translate to the same CDR3. J is TRBJ1-1 and V is TRBV6-1; D not resolved. Germline values: CDR1 MNHNS, CDR2 SASEGT. V shed 1 base and J shed 0 bases, with 6 bases lying between them. The CDR3 totals 14 residues. The CDR3 region is CASSEVGVNTEAFF. As DNA, the CDR3 is TGTGCCAGCAGTGAAGTTGGGGTGAACACTGAAGCTTTCTTT.

The chain carries TRBV5-1 and TRBJ1-1; unclear D gene. Germline CDR1 and CDR2: SGHRS and YFSETQ. V was cut by 0 bases and J by 1 base, with 13 bases left in between. The CDR3 has 16 residues. CDR3 bases: TGCGCCAGCAGCTTGGAACGGGGTCTGAGGAACACTGAAGCTTTCTTT. Its protein is CASSLERGLRNTEAFF.

This clone was detected only once. The V call is TRBV6-5, the J call TRBJ1-2, with D possibly being TRBD1 (5 bases). The CDR3 has 14 amino acids. CDR1 and CDR2 from the germline V gene are MNHEY and SVGAGI. Trimming cost V 6 bases and J 4 bases, with 15 bases left between them. The CDR3 DNA sequence: TGTGCCAGCAGGGTACCGGGACTCAGCTATGGCTACACCTTC. Protein sequence: CASRVPGLSYGYTF.

The chain carries TRBV6-1 and TRBJ1-6, with TRBD1 as a possible D gene (5 bases). V lost 1 base, J lost 7 bases, and 8 bases lay in between. CDR3 length: 14 residues. Germline CDR1 and CDR2: MNHNS and SASEGT. The CDR3 region is CASSEVPGNSPLHF. The DNA of the CDR3 is TGTGCCAGCAGTGAAGTGCCAGGGAATTCACCCCTCCACTTT.

V and J are TRBV7-8 and TRBJ2-4, with TRBD1 identical over 7 bases. CDR3 length: 16 amino acids. The V gene end was trimmed by 5 bases and the J gene end by 6 bases; junction bases not matched to a gene: 13. The germline CDR1 and CDR2 sequences are SGHVS and FQNEAQ. CDR3 loop: CASSHPRQGRGNIQYF. The CDR3 DNA is TGTGCCAGCAGCCACCCCCGACAGGGTAGGGGAAACATTCAGTACTTC.

The chain employs TRBV19 and TRBJ1-1, with no clear D. CDR1 is LNHDA, CDR2 SQIVND, per germline (reference sequence). V was shortened by 8 bases and J by 1 base, with 14 bases between the two germline ends. CDR3 length equals 14 residues. For the CDR3, the DNA is TGTGCCAGTTCGGCCCCGGAAACGAACACTGAAGCTTTCTTT. The encoded protein is CASSAPETNTEAFF.

CDR3 in DNA: TGTGCCAGCAGCCAGTCCGGGAGGAGTAACGAGCAGTACTTC. Translated, it gives CASSQSGRSNEQYF. This chain links TRBV3-1 (or the pseudogene TRBV3-2) with TRBJ2-7; 7 nucleotides match TRBD2. Per germline, CDR1 LGHDT and CDR2 YNNKEL (reference sequence). The CDR3 is 14 amino acids. V dropped 3 bases and J dropped 5; count of bases not matched to a gene: 7.